The subject of this entry is one T cell receptor (beta chain). This sample stems from a study of blood T cell repertoires in COVID-19. As for the study in general: COVID-19 samples, acute and convalescent, were from the United States, Italy and Spain. T cells, B-cell-depleted T cells, or PBMCs supplied cDNA or gDNA.

Per the original data handling: For nucleated cells, counts were estimated from reference gene primer amplification. Sequenced by immunoSEQ multiplex PCR; TCRdb stores in-frame clones only, minus some. V and J calls plus clone size are reproduced from that table; the DNA served to infer D and trimming. In the table there are hundreds of thousands of clones, 70% to 90% of which are singletons. Unmatched junction bases numbered 6, after V lost 3 bases and J lost 6 bases. The germline V gene has CDR1 MNHNS and CDR2 SASEGT. CDR3 size: 14 residues. The chain couples TRBV6-1 to TRBJ2-3; 7 bases are a match to TRBD2. This receptor was taken from a woman aged 18-35 years with acute or convalescent COVID-19. The material sequenced was peripheral blood. The CDR3 protein is CASSEFFGGDTQYF. The CDR3 DNA sequence: TGTGCCAGCAGTGAGTTCTTCGGGGGGGATACGCAGTATTTT.